Listed here are 2 T cell receptor beta chains from one sample, sequenced in a study of CXCR3-negative and CXCR3-positive naive CD8 T cells. Study findings and constraints: Relative to CXCR3-negative naive cells, CXCR3-positive naive cells had more hydrophobic TRB CDR3s.

Which antigens these TCRs recognize remains unknown. UMI-labeled 5' RACE TRB cDNA libraries were prepared from the cells. TCRdb re-called the 5' RACE reads; one entry per CDR3 protein, DNA not given. Its clone listing holds about 110,000 distinct CDR3 sequences. Material: naive CXCR3+ CD8+ T cells from blood. Specified subset: CD45RO-CCR7+CD27+CD95- naive CD8+ T cells expressing CXCR3 (TNR3+). The receptors were sampled from a human donor in good health. Some clones in this sample may be carry-over from other donors' samples.

The rearrangement joins TRBV4-1 to TRBJ2-7; TCRdb's D call, TRBD1, is unchecked because there is no DNA. CDR3 size: 12 residues. CDR1 is MGHRA, CDR2 YSYEKL, per germline. The CDR3 loop is CASRGTGSEQYF.

The V call is TRBV7-6, the J call TRBJ2-2; the TCRdb call, TRBD1, lacks DNA for checking. Per germline, CDR1 SGHVS and CDR2 FNYEAQ. This CDR3 has 15 amino acids. The CDR3 reads CASSLPLAGAGELFF. Full variable domain (missing parts from reference TRBV7-6 and TRBJ2-2): GAGVSQSPRYKVTKRGQDVALRCDPISGHVSLYWYRQALGQGPEFLTYFNYEAQQDKSGLPNDRFSAERPEGSISTLTIQRTEQRDSAMYRCASSLPLAGAGELFFGEGSRLTVL.